One and the same sample provided the 13 T cell receptor beta chains below, sequenced in a study of cytomegalovirus exposure and HLA in healthy donors. The PCR had 60 Vbeta and 13 Jbeta primers. The protocol was immunoSEQ multiplex PCR, while the TCRdb copy is restricted to in-frame clones and leaves out a portion. This table has about 110,000 clones, around four fifths appearing once. The source material was PBMCs. These receptor sequences come from a woman aged 45-65 years in good health and CMV-seropositive.

The V gene is TRBV7-8, the J gene TRBJ2-5, with 9 nucleotides matching TRBD2. Losses at the gene ends were 5 bases for V and 3 bases for J; bases not matched to a gene: 1. CDR1 and CDR2 (germline): SGHVS, FQNEAQ. This CDR3 has 13 residues. In nucleotides, the CDR3 is TGTGCCAGCAGCCCTAGCGGGAAAGAGACCCAGTACTTC. Protein: CASSPSGKETQYF.

The V gene is TRBV5-6, the J gene TRBJ2-7; a weak D match, TRBD1 (6 bases). This CDR3 region has 13 residues. Trimming left V 4 bases short and J 4 bases short, with 12 bases between. The germline CDR1 and CDR2 sequences are SGHDT and YYEEEE. The CDR3 DNA sequence: TGTGCCAGCAGCCTGGGGACACGGTACGAGCAGTACTTC. Amino acids: CASSLGTRYEQYF. The full variable domain, rest sourced from reference TRBV5-6 and TRBJ2-7, is DAGVTQSPTHLIKTRGQQVTLRCSPKSGHDTVSWYQQALGQGPQFIFQYYEEEERQRGNFPDRFSGHQFPNYSSELNVNALLLGDSALYLCASSLGTRYEQYFGPGTRLTVT.

The CDR3 DNA sequence: TGTGCCAGCAGCCGACAGGGGACAGCCTACGAGCAGTACTTC. Translating it yields CASSRQGTAYEQYF. The rearrangement links TRBV6-1 to TRBJ2-7; 8 nucleotides line up with TRBD1. Trimming took 6 bases from V and 2 from J; bases not matched to a gene: 6. This CDR3 spans 14 amino acids. CDR1 and CDR2 from the germline V gene are MNHNS and SASEGT.

The chain has TRBV6-6 and TRBJ1-1; 7 bases map to TRBD1. This CDR3 comprises 14 residues. CDR1 is MNHNY and CDR2 is SVGAGI in the germline V gene (reference sequence). V lost 6 bases and J lost 4; bases outside the gene matches: 8. Here the CDR3 reads CASSYTGAGTEAFF. CDR3 in DNA: TGTGCCAGCAGCTATACAGGGGCTGGCACTGAAGCTTTCTTT.

The genes are TRBV13 and TRBJ2-2, with 13 bases identical to TRBD2. The CDR3 extends over 19 amino acids. V shed 4 bases and J 1 base; nucleotides not matched to a gene: 9. The germline gives CDR1 PRHDT, CDR2 FYEKMQ (reference sequence). DNA of the CDR3: TGTGCCAGCAGCTCTCGGACTAGCGGGAGTATAATGAACACCGGGGAGCTGTTTTTT. It specifies CASSSRTSGSIMNTGELFF.

The CDR3, as DNA: TGTGCCAGCAGTGACCCCGGGGTCACCTACGAGCAGTACTTC. This codes for CASSDPGVTYEQYF. The chain links TRBV5-6 to TRBJ2-7, with D possibly being TRBD2 (5 bases). The length of the CDR3 is 14 residues. The germline V gene has CDR1 SGHDT and CDR2 YYEEEE. V shed 5 bases and J shed 2 bases, with 14 bases lying between them.

This chain joins TRBV29-1 and TRBJ1-1; 7 nucleotides align to TRBD1. The germline V gene has CDR1 SQVTM and CDR2 ANQGSEA. The ends lost 7 bases at V and 4 bases at J; junction bases unmatched: 3. This CDR3 is built from 11 residues. CDR3 DNA sequence: TGCAGCGCCGACAGGGCCACTGAAGCTTTCTTT. It encodes CSADRATEAFF.

V is TRBV5-6 and J is TRBJ2-3, with 8 nucleotides matching TRBD2. Germline CDR1 is SGHDT and CDR2 is YYEEEE. The CDR3 is 16 amino acids. Trimming at V came to 2 bases and at J to 3 bases, leaving 8 bases not matched to a gene. The CDR3 bases are TGTGCCAGCAGCTTTAAGAGCGGGAGAATTACAGATACGCAGTATTTT. This sequence encodes CASSFKSGRITDTQYF.

With respect to this clone: One end of the junction fails to match germline, which may point to a read error. The chain is built from TRBV7-9 and TRBJ2-1, with 10 bases that match TRBD2. The CDR3 consists of 19 residues. Germline V lookup: CDR1 SEHNR, CDR2 FQNEAQ (reference sequence). The CDR3 bases are TGTTCCAGCAGCTTTCCGGGACTAGCGCAAGGGAGCTCCTACAATGAGCAGTTCTTC. This translates into CSSSFPGLAQGSSYNEQFF.

V is TRBV5-1 and J is TRBJ1-5, with 7 nucleotides matching TRBD1. V trimming: 0 bases; J trimming: 2 bases; junction bases outside the gene matches: 2. The CDR3 contains 15 residues. Germline V gene sequence: CDR1 SGHRS, CDR2 YFSETQ. Here the CDR3 reads CASSLGQGGNQPQHF. The DNA of the CDR3 is TGCGCCAGCAGCTTGGGACAGGGAGGCAATCAGCCCCAGCATTTT.

The chain couples TRBV9 to TRBJ1-2, with 9 bases identical to TRBD1. With 4 bases clipped from V and 3 bases from J, the junction kept 7 bases outside the gene matches. There are 15 residues in the CDR3. Germline lookup yields CDR1 SGDLS and CDR2 YYNGEE. CDR3: CASSKDRGDDYGYTF. The CDR3 DNA sequence: TGTGCCAGCAGCAAGGACAGGGGAGATGACTATGGCTACACCTTC. Based on the CDR3 plus reference TRBV9 and TRBJ1-2, the full variable domain is DSGVTQTPKHLITATGQRVTLRCSPRSGDLSVYWYQQSLDQGLQFLIQYYNGEERAKGNILERFSAQQFPDLHSELNLSSLELGDSALYFCASSKDRGDDYGYTFGSGTRLTVV.

In regard to this clone: Within the sample, other DNA sequences also encode this same CDR3. The rearrangement links TRBV5-4 to TRBJ2-3; 9 bases line up with TRBD2. Germline trimming cut 0 bases from V and 4 bases from J; bases unmatched to any gene: 0. The CDR3 is made up of 14 amino acids. The germline V gene encodes CDR1 SGHNT and CDR2 YYREEE (reference sequence). The CDR3 DNA reads as TGTGCCAGCAGCTTGGGCGGGGGGGCAGATACGCAGTATTTT. Residues: CASSLGGGADTQYF.

This chain joins TRBV9 and TRBJ1-6; D is unresolved. Trimming left V 0 bases short and J 9 bases short, with 7 bases between. CDR1 and CDR2 (germline): SGDLS, YYNGEE. The CDR3 consists of 13 residues. CDR3: CASSVDGFSPLHF. The CDR3 bases are TGTGCCAGCAGCGTAGACGGGTTTTCACCCCTCCACTTT.